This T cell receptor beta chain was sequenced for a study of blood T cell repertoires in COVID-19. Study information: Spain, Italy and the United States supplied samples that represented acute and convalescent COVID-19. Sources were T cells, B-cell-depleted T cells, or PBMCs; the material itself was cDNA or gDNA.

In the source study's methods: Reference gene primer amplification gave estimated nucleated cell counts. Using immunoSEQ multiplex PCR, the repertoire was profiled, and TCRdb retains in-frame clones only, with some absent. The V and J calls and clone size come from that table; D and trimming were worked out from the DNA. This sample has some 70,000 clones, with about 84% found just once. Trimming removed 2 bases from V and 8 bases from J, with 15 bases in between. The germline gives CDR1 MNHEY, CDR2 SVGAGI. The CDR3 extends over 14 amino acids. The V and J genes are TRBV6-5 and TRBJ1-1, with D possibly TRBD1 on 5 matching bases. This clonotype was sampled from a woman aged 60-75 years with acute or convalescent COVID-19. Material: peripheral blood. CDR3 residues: CASSYRGDRLEAFF. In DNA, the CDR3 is TGTGCCAGCAGTTACCGGGGGGACCGATTAGAAGCTTTCTTT.